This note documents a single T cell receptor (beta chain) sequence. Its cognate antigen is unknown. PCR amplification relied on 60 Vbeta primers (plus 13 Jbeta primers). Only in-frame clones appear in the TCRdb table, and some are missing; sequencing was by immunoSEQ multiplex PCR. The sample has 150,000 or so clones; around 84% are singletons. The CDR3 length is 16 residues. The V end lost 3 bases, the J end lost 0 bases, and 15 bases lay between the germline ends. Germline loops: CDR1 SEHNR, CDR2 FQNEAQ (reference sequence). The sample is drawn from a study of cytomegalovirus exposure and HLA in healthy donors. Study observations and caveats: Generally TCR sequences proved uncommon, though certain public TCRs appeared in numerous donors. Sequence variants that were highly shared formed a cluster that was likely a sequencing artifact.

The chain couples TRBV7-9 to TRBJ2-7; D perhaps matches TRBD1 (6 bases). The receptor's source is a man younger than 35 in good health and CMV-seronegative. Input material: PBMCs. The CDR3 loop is CASSLFWDTSSYEQYF. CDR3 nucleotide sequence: TGTGCCAGCAGCTTGTTCTGGGACACGAGCTCCTACGAGCAGTACTTC.